Here is one TCR beta chain with its context. Its antigen is not known. This specimen comes from a study of shared clonotypes between healthy human individuals. The overall study: Per-donor plates numbered three CD4 naive, three CD4 memory, two CD8 naive and one CD8 memory. Overall study results and limits: Larger estimated richness was generally seen in naive subsets than in memory subsets. What limited the represented genetic and exposure-history diversity was the small number of donors.

Some clones are missing from TCRdb's copy, which holds only in-frame ones; the method was immunoSEQ multiplex PCR. The sample includes roughly 2 million clones, 85% to 95% seen only once; the top ten take under 0.15%. The germline gives CDR1 SGHVS, CDR2 FNYEAQ. The CDR3 is 12 residues long. Trimming cost V 6 bases and J 8 bases, with 12 bases left between them. The sequence derives from a man between 18 and 35 years old in good health. The sequenced sample consisted of naive CD4+ T cells sorted from blood. Specified subset: CD45RA+ positively selected. This chain connects TRBV7-6 to TRBJ2-3; D could derive from TRBD1 or TRBD2 (6 bases each). This CDR3 reads CASRSTGATQYF. The CDR3 coding sequence is TGTGCCAGCAGGTCAACGGGGGCTACGCAGTATTTT.